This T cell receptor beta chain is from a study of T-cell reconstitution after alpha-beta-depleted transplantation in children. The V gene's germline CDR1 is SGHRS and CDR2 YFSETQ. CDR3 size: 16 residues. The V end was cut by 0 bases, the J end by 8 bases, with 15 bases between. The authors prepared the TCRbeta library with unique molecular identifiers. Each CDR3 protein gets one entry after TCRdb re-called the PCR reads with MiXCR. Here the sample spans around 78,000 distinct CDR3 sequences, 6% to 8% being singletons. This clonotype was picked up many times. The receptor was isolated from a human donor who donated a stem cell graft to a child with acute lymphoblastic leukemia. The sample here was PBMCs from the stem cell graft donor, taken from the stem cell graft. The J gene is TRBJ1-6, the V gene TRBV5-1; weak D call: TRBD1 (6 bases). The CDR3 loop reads CASSLAFDRRDSPLHF. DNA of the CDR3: TGCGCCAGCAGCTTGGCCTTCGACAGGCGAGATTCACCCCTCCACTTT.